What follows are 32 T cell receptor beta chains derived from one specimen sequenced in a study of T-cell memory formation after mild COVID-19. TCRdb ran MiXCR on the 5' RACE reads and lists one entry per CDR3 protein. This table has approximately 400,000 distinct CDR3 sequences, roughly 26% appearing once. The sequenced material came from PBMCs or a T cell subset sorted from them (not recorded which). These receptors were obtained from an adult woman who had mild COVID-19 (a few samples of this study predate the infection). Cell type and time point are not known.

This clonotype was detected many times. The junction departs from germline at one end; a sequencing error may be responsible. The chain combines TRBV12-3 or TRBV12-4 with TRBJ2-7, with TRBD1 identical over 9 bases. The CDR3 runs 14 residues. The CDR3 DNA reads as TGCGCCAGCAGGCCGGGACAGGGCTCCTACGAGCAGTACTTC. Encoded protein: CASRPGQGSYEQYF.

The sample holds many counts of this clonotype. The V and J genes are TRBV18 and TRBJ1-1, with D perhaps matching TRBD1 (6 bases). Trimming left V 2 bases short and J 3 bases short, with 7 bases between. The germline CDR1 and CDR2 sequences are KGHSH and LQKENI. The CDR3 covers 13 residues. CDR3 nucleotide sequence: TGTGCCAGCTCACCAAACAGGGACACTGAAGCTTTCTTT. Translated: CASSPNRDTEAFF.

The genes are TRBV18 and TRBJ1-5; D gene unclear. The V and J ends lost 2 bases and 2 bases respectively, with 7 bases between them. The CDR3 totals 14 residues. CDR1 is KGHSH, CDR2 LQKENI, per germline. The DNA for the CDR3 is TGTGCCAGCTCACCAGTCAGTGGCAATCAGCCCCAGCATTTT. It codes for CASSPVSGNQPQHF.

Only a few counts were recorded for this clonotype. The CDR3 spells CASSQDDRAYGYTF. The CDR3 coding sequence is TGCGCCAGCAGCCAAGATGACAGGGCATATGGCTACACCTTC. V and J are TRBV4-1 and TRBJ1-2, with 7 nucleotides matching TRBD1. Looked up from germline, CDR1 is MGHRA and CDR2 is YSYEKL. V shed 0 bases, J shed 5 bases, and the junction held 3 bases outside the gene matches. The length of the CDR3 is 14 residues.

CDR3 loop: CASSIAWDLLTEAFF. DNA of the CDR3: TGTGCCAGTAGTATAGCTTGGGACCTTCTCACTGAAGCTTTCTTT. This chain uses TRBV19 with TRBJ1-1; D perhaps matches TRBD1 (5 bases). Deletions cut 1 base from V and 4 bases from J, with 13 bases between. There are 15 residues in the CDR3. Looked up from germline, CDR1 is LNHDA and CDR2 is SQIVND (reference sequence).

The chain links TRBV6-1 to TRBJ1-2; tentative D call: TRBD1 (5 bases). V was pared by 2 bases and J by 4 bases, with 20 bases between. Per the germline V gene, CDR1 is MNHNS and CDR2 is SASEGT. The CDR3 contains 17 residues. As DNA, the CDR3 is TGTGCCAGCAGTGAAAGCGGGGGAATATTGGGAGTCTATGGCTACACCTTC. It yields the protein CASSESGGILGVYGYTF.

This clonotype occurred a few times. This rearrangement joins TRBV9 to TRBJ2-7; 10 positions match TRBD1. The CDR3 has 14 amino acids. The V segment lost 4 bases and the J segment 6 bases; nucleotides outside the gene matches: 7. Germline V lookup: CDR1 SGDLS, CDR2 YYNGEE. The CDR3 sequence: CASSFSTGGSEQYF. The CDR3 bases are TGTGCCAGCAGCTTTTCGACAGGGGGCTCCGAGCAGTACTTC.

This chain joins TRBV20-1 and TRBJ2-3; 9 bases agree with TRBD2. This CDR3 is built from 14 residues. Per germline, CDR1 DFQATT and CDR2 SNEGSKA (reference sequence). Trimming cost V 7 bases and J 4 bases; bases outside gene matches: 9. The CDR3 nucleotides are TGCAGTGTCTATAGCGGGAGACTACCAGATACGCAGTATTTT. It specifies CSVYSGRLPDTQYF.

This chain uses TRBV20-1 with TRBJ1-2, with D hard to call. The germline CDR1 and CDR2 sequences are DFQATT and SNEGSKA (reference sequence). The CDR3 is 14 residues long. Trimming cost V 6 bases and J 1 base, with 15 bases left between them. This CDR3 reads CSAWESGINYGYTF. The CDR3 nucleotides are TGCAGTGCCTGGGAATCCGGAATTAACTATGGCTACACCTTC.

This clonotype showed up just a few times. The rearrangement joins TRBV7-9 to TRBJ2-1, with D perhaps matching TRBD1 (7 bases). Germline V CDR1 and CDR2: SEHNR, FQNEAQ (reference sequence). The CDR3 length is 14 residues. The ends were cut back, 2 bases at V and 9 bases at J, with 14 bases in the middle. The CDR3 coding sequence is TGTGCCAGCAGCTTACGACAGGGAGGTGGTGAGCAGTTCTTC. Translated, it gives CASSLRQGGGEQFF.

This chain uses TRBV20-1 with TRBJ1-2; 7 nucleotides agree with TRBD1. The CDR3 length is 16 residues. V dropped 0 bases and J dropped 5; count of bases not matched to a gene: 12. Germline CDR1 and CDR2: DFQATT and SNEGSKA (reference sequence). The CDR3 sequence: CSARDPDREVPYGYTF. The CDR3 nucleotides are TGCAGTGCTAGAGATCCCGACAGGGAGGTGCCTTATGGCTACACCTTC.

The chain recombines TRBV7-9 with TRBJ1-1; 9 positions agree with TRBD1. Trimming cost V 4 bases and J 4 bases; bases outside gene matches: 4. Germline CDR1 and CDR2: SEHNR and FQNEAQ (reference sequence). The CDR3 has 14 residues. The CDR3 here is CASSSQTGGTEAFF. The CDR3 region has the DNA TGTGCCAGCAGCTCACAGACAGGGGGCACTGAAGCTTTCTTT.

The chain combines TRBV18 with TRBJ1-5, with D maybe TRBD1 (5 bases). The CDR3 runs 16 residues. Trimming took off 2 bases at V and 6 bases at J, with 17 bases between the two ends. The germline gives CDR1 KGHSH, CDR2 LQKENI. The DNA of the CDR3 is TGTGCCAGCTCACCAGGGGCCCCGAACTCGGGTCAGCCCCAGCATTTT. Protein: CASSPGAPNSGQPQHF. Together with reference TRBV18 and TRBJ1-5, the CDR3 gives the full variable domain: NAGVMQNPRHLVRRRGQEARLRCSPMKGHSHVYWYRQLPEEGLKFMVYLQKENIIDESGMPKERFSAEFPKEGPSILRIQQVVRGDSAAYFCASSPGAPNSGQPQHFGDGTRLSIL.

The V and J genes are TRBV21-1 and TRBJ2-2; the listed D gene, TRBD1, was not tested against the DNA. TRBV21-1 is recorded as a pseudogene. The CDR3 spans 19 residues. CDR3 sequence: CASSKVKDRSHWNTGELFF. CDR3 nucleotides: TGTGCCAGCAGCAAAGTGAAGGACAGGTCCCATTGGAACACCGGGGAGCTGTTTTTT.

This clonotype turned up a few times. The chain employs TRBV11-2 and TRBJ1-5; D may be TRBD1 (5 bases). This CDR3 is 13 amino acids long. Per germline, CDR1 SGHAT and CDR2 FQNNGV. V lost 5 bases and J lost 4, with 9 bases in between. The DNA for the CDR3 is TGTGCCAGCAGCGGGGCGGAAAATCAGCCCCAGCATTTT. Protein product: CASSGAENQPQHF.

The chain employs TRBV6-5 and TRBJ1-1; weak D call: TRBD1 (5 bases). V was trimmed by 3 bases and J by 5 bases, leaving 16 bases between them. This CDR3 is built from 15 residues. Germline V lookup: CDR1 MNHEY, CDR2 SVGAGI. The CDR3 coding sequence is TGTGCCAGCAGTTATGAGGGCAGGGTCGTAACTGAAGCTTTCTTT. Its translation is CASSYEGRVVTEAFF.

V and J are TRBV7-9 and TRBJ2-2; no clear D gene. Germline V gene lookup returns CDR1 SEHNR and CDR2 FQNEAQ (reference sequence). The CDR3 runs to 10 residues. Trimming pared 5 bases from V and 6 bases from J, leaving 1 base between. The CDR3 nucleotides are TGTGCCAGCAGCCCCGGGGAGCTGTTTTTT. Amino acids: CASSPGELFF.

This clonotype was counted only a few times. J is TRBJ2-7 and V is TRBV10-3, with D uncertain. V was trimmed by 6 bases and J by 3 bases, leaving 12 bases between them. In germline, CDR1 is ENHRY, CDR2 SYGVKD. The CDR3 is 13 residues long. In nucleotides, the CDR3 is TGTGCCATCAGGGCGACTGCTTACTACGAGCAGTACTTC. Protein sequence: CAIRATAYYEQYF.

There are a few counts of this clonotype. The chain is built from TRBV29-1 and TRBJ2-1; no clear D. Looked up from germline, CDR1 is SQVTM and CDR2 is ANQGSEA. Trimming took off 2 bases at V and 0 bases at J, with 11 bases between the two ends. The CDR3 contains 15 residues. The CDR3 here is CSVERALSSYNEQFF. The DNA for the CDR3 is TGCAGCGTTGAAAGGGCCCTGAGCTCCTACAATGAGCAGTTCTTC.

Ten or more counts support this clonotype. An end of the junction differs from the germline gene, which may be a read error. J is TRBJ2-3 and V is TRBV25-1; D call uncertain. In germline, CDR1 is MGHDK, CDR2 SYGVNS. The CDR3 runs to 11 residues. The CDR3 bases are TGCGCCAGCAGTGAAGGAGATACGCAGTATTTT. This sequence encodes CASSEGDTQYF.

Only a few counts were recorded for this clonotype. The V and J genes are TRBV7-8 and TRBJ2-5; D is ambiguous. Trimming shortened V by 0 bases and J by 5 bases, and 7 bases separated the two germline ends. The CDR3 extends over 13 amino acids. CDR1 SGHVS and CDR2 FQNEAQ come from the germline V gene. The CDR3 sequence: CASSLAGSETQYF. The CDR3 region has the DNA TGTGCCAGCAGCTTAGCCGGCTCCGAGACCCAGTACTTC.

This sequence joins TRBV11-1 and TRBJ2-2, with D unresolved. V was pared by 5 bases and J by 5 bases, with 21 bases between. CDR1 SGHAT and CDR2 FQDESV come from the germline V gene (reference sequence). The length of the CDR3 is 17 residues. CDR3 in amino acids: CASSHHGAADSTGELFF. In DNA form, the CDR3 reads TGTGCCAGCAGCCACCATGGTGCCGCCGATTCTACCGGGGAGCTGTTTTTT.

The chain joins TRBV20-1 to TRBJ1-3; the D gene is possibly TRBD1 (5 bases). Germline V CDR1 and CDR2: DFQATT, SNEGSKA (reference sequence). V was clipped by 4 bases and J by 0 bases, with 16 bases between them. The length of the CDR3 is 16 residues. CDR3 nucleotide sequence: TGCAGTGCTACCCCCCTGGGACGGTACTCTGGAAACACCATATATTTT. Residues: CSATPLGRYSGNTIYF.

The chain carries TRBV7-9 and TRBJ2-3; a weak D match, TRBD2 (6 bases). The CDR3 has 16 residues. Trimming took off 2 bases at V and 0 bases at J, with 12 bases between the two ends. In germline, CDR1 is SEHNR, CDR2 FQNEAQ (reference sequence). DNA of the CDR3: TGTGCCAGCAGCTTAAAGGCGGGACGGAGCACAGATACGCAGTATTTT. Its protein product is CASSLKAGRSTDTQYF.

The chain links TRBV9 to TRBJ2-1; 9 bases line up with TRBD1. CDR1 and CDR2 (germline): SGDLS, YYNGEE. V lost 3 bases, J lost 3 bases, and 7 bases stayed unmatched. The CDR3 is 16 amino acids. For the CDR3, the DNA is TGTGCCAGCAGCGCCTCCGGGACAGGGAGCTACAATGAGCAGTTCTTC. Protein sequence: CASSASGTGSYNEQFF.

CDR3 coding DNA: TGTGCCAGCAGACCCGGGACTATCCAAGAGACCCAGTACTTC. This codes for CASRPGTIQETQYF. The rearrangement joins TRBV6-2 or TRBV6-3 to TRBJ2-5; 7 bases align to TRBD2. The CDR3 has 14 amino acids. V gave up 6 bases and J gave up 1 base; unmatched junction bases: 5. Germline V gene data show CDR1 as MNHEY and CDR2 as SVGEGT.

The V gene is TRBV24-1, the J gene TRBJ2-2; D possibly uses TRBD1 or TRBD2 (5 bases each). V was shortened by 3 bases and J by 1 base, with 14 bases between the two germline ends. Germline CDR1 KGHDR, CDR2 SFDVKD. CDR3 length: 17 amino acids. Here the CDR3 DNA reads TGTGCCACCAGTGATAAACCGGGACGCGGGAACACCGGGGAGCTGTTTTTT. Its protein is CATSDKPGRGNTGELFF.

This clonotype has a handful of counts. This sequence joins TRBV12-3 or TRBV12-4 and TRBJ1-1; 8 bases line up with TRBD1. With V trimmed by 7 bases and J by 4 bases, 11 bases remained unmatched. The CDR3 is 15 amino acids. Here the CDR3 reads CASTDPRGRTTEAFF. CDR3 coding DNA: TGTGCCAGCACGGACCCCAGGGGGCGTACCACTGAAGCTTTCTTT.

The chain carries TRBV4-3 and TRBJ2-3; D is unclear. The CDR3 has 18 amino acids. V lost 0 bases, J lost 0 bases, and 16 bases lay in between. Germline V gives CDR1 LGHNA, CDR2 YSLEER. Written as DNA, the CDR3 is TGCGCCAGCAGCCAAGAGCCCCGTGACGGGTACAGCACAGATACGCAGTATTTT. It codes for CASSQEPRDGYSTDTQYF.

The gene calls are TRBV27 and TRBJ1-1; perhaps TRBD1 as D (5 bases). This CDR3 contains 17 residues. Germline V lookup: CDR1 MNHEY, CDR2 SMNVEV (reference sequence). The V end lost 6 bases, the J end lost 5 bases, and 25 bases lay between the germline ends. The CDR3 region has the DNA TGTGCCAGCAGCTTAGTCGCCGCAAGGGGCGGGGGTACTGAAGCTTTCTTT. Protein sequence: CASSLVAARGGGTEAFF.

The chain couples TRBV4-2 to TRBJ2-3, with D possibly TRBD2 on 5 matching bases. V lost 1 base and J 0 bases, leaving 11 bases between the germline ends. Per germline, CDR1 LGHNA and CDR2 YNFKEQ. The CDR3 loop spans 16 amino acids. The CDR3 sequence: CASSQVQAASTDTQYF. In DNA, the CDR3 is TGTGCCAGCAGCCAAGTTCAAGCGGCTAGCACAGATACGCAGTATTTT.

The chain is built from TRBV7-9 and TRBJ2-3, with D perhaps given as TRBD1 or TRBD2 (6 bases each). Looked up from germline, CDR1 is SEHNR and CDR2 is FQNEAQ (reference sequence). The CDR3 contains 15 residues. Trimming pared 7 bases from V and 1 base from J, leaving 15 bases between. The CDR3 DNA is TGTGCCAGCATCAAATCGGGGGCCGGCACAGATACGCAGTATTTT. It codes for CASIKSGAGTDTQYF.